Only a few counts were recorded for the clone carrying this T cell receptor (beta chain). This entry is derived from a study of blood T cell repertoires in COVID-19. In the study overall: Acute-phase and convalescent COVID-19 samples originated in the United States, Italy and Spain. Sources were T cells, B-cell-depleted T cells, or PBMCs; the material itself was cDNA or gDNA.

Methods used by the authors: Amplifying reference gene primers gave estimates of nucleated cell counts. Some clones are missing from TCRdb's copy, which holds only in-frame ones; the method was immunoSEQ multiplex PCR. V and J calls and clone size come straight from that table; D and trimming were deduced from the DNA. The profile shows about 64,000 clones, roughly four fifths of them singletons. This CDR3 comprises 16 residues. V gave up 7 bases and J gave up 1 base, with 17 bases separating them. CDR1 is MNHNY, CDR2 SVGAGI, per germline (reference sequence). The clonotype originates from a human donor in a cohort sampled during active COVID-19. Sequences were obtained from peripheral blood. This chain uses TRBV6-6 with TRBJ1-5, with D unclear. The CDR3, as DNA: TGTGCCAGCACCAAGATACTGACAAGGAGCAATCAGCCCCAGCATTTT. Protein sequence: CASTKILTRSNQPQHF.